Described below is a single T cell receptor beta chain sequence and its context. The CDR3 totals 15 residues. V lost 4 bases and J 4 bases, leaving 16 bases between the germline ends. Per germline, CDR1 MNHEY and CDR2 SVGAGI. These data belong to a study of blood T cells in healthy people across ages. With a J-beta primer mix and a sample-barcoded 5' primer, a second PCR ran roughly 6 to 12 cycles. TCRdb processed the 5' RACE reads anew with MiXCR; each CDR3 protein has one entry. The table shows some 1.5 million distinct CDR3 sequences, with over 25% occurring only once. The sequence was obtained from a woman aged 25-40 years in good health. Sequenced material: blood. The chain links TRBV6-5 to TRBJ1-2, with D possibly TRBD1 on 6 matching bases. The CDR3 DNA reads TGTGCCAGCAGTTCCGAACAGGGTATCTCCTATGGCTACACCTTC. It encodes CASSSEQGISYGYTF.